The entry below gives a single T cell receptor (beta chain) sequence along with its context. This entry comes from a study of T cell changes during pregnancy in multiple sclerosis. Generated by immunoSEQ multiplex PCR, the TCRdb table keeps only in-frame clones and is missing some. The sample records roughly 54,000 clones, roughly 90% being singletons. The sample in question was CD4+ T cells from peripheral blood mononuclear cells, obtained after pregnancy. This receptor was obtained from a female donor with multiple sclerosis, enrolled in a pregnancy study.

The CDR3 protein is CASSPQGPGELFF. The CDR3 nucleotides are TGTGCCAGCAGCCCACAGGGGCCCGGGGAGCTGTTTTTT. The chain is built from TRBV5-4 and TRBJ2-2, with 7 nucleotides matching TRBD1. Germline values: CDR1 SGHNT, CDR2 YYREEE (reference sequence). This CDR3 is built from 13 residues. J gave up 6 bases and V 4 bases, and 3 bases lay outside the gene matches.